This entry describes one TCR beta chain. The data belong to a study of shared clonotypes between healthy human individuals. The CDR3 covers 15 residues. CDR1 is MNHNS, CDR2 SASEGT, per germline. J gave up 1 base and V 4 bases, and 6 bases lay outside the gene matches. The method was immunoSEQ multiplex PCR; TCRdb's version includes in-frame clones alone and lacks a portion of them. Of 2 million to 3 million clones listed, roughly 93% are singletons. The V call is TRBV6-1, the J call TRBJ2-5; 7 bases align to TRBD1. Sequencing was performed on naive CD4+ T cells from PBMCs. Subset defined: CD45RA+ positively selected. The receptor was isolated from a man younger than 35 in good health. Some clones in this sample may be carry-over from other donors' samples. In DNA, the CDR3 is TGTGCCAGCAGTGGGAACAGGGGCTTCCAAGAGACCCAGTACTTC. This gives the protein CASSGNRGFQETQYF.